The clone carrying this T cell receptor beta chain was recorded at least ten times. Its antigen is as yet unknown. This specimen comes from a study of T cells in Graves' hyperthyroidism and ophthalmopathy. Study results and caveats: Blood also showed most of the thyroid clonotypes that were expanded above 0.001. It was a median around 6 months before onset that the model predicted ophthalmopathy.

The CDR3 totals 12 residues. The V gene's germline CDR1 is SGHVS and CDR2 FQNEAQ. Deletions cut 8 bases from V and 4 bases from J, with 11 bases between. RNA transcripts gave rise to amplified TCR beta CDR3 regions. TCR CDR3 underwent first-round RT-PCR with the HTBI primer set. TCRdb recomputed calls from the multiplex PCR reads with MiXCR, one row per CDR3 protein. The sample holds more than 500,000 distinct CDR3 sequences; roughly 16% are singletons and the top ten take around 3.9%. Absence of ophthalmopathy progression within 18 months defined stable Graves' hyperthyroidism. Those patients with uncontrolled infection, other autoimmune disease, pregnancy or lactation were excluded.

Sequencing used blood. The chain has TRBV7-8 and TRBJ1-2; D is perhaps TRBD1 (5 bases). The receptor comes from a woman aged 30 to 39 with Graves' hyperthyroidism. The CDR3 DNA reads as TGTGCCAGCCGGCAGGGCCTCTATGGCTACACCTTC. Protein sequence: CASRQGLYGYTF. The whole variable domain, filled in from reference TRBV7-8 and TRBJ1-2, reads GAGVSQSPRYKVAKRGQDVALRCDPISGHVSLFWYQQALGQGPEFLTYFQNEAQLDKSGLPSDRFFAERPEGSVSTLKIQRTQQEDSAVYLCASRQGLYGYTFGSGTRLTVV.